The 2 T cell receptor beta chains presented below share a single source sample, sequenced in a study of blood T cell repertoires in COVID-19. The repertoire was sequenced with immunoSEQ multiplex PCR; TCRdb's copy has only in-frame clones and lacks some. Of about 480,000 clones listed, 88% were seen once; the top ten hold around 1.9%. The sample comprised PBMCs or T cells enriched from blood (not recorded which). Source of these receptors: a woman aged 35 to 49 who had recovered from COVID-19.

The chain carries TRBV7-2 and TRBJ1-2; D possibly corresponds to TRBD1 (5 bases). V was trimmed by 4 bases and J by 5 bases, leaving 8 bases between them. The CDR3 has 12 residues. CDR1 SGHTA and CDR2 FQGNSA come from the germline V gene. In DNA, the CDR3 is TGTGCCAGCAGCTCCCGGGGGTATGGCTACACCTTC. Translating gives CASSSRGYGYTF.

This chain uses TRBV4-1 with TRBJ1-2; D is perhaps TRBD1 (5 bases). Germline values: CDR1 MGHRA, CDR2 YSYEKL. The CDR3 length is 14 residues. V was clipped by 4 bases and J by 3 bases, with 12 bases between them. The CDR3 nucleotides read TGCGCCAGCAGCCCAACCGACAGTGACTATGGCTACACCTTC. Translating it yields CASSPTDSDYGYTF.